Reported below is one T cell receptor beta chain. UMI-labeled 5' RACE yielded the TRB cDNA libraries. TCRdb re-called the 5' RACE reads; one entry per CDR3 protein, DNA not given. The specimen's table records 50,000 to 75,000 distinct CDR3 sequences. These data belong to a study of CXCR3-negative and CXCR3-positive naive CD8 T cells. There are 13 residues in the CDR3. CDR1 and CDR2 from the germline V gene are SGHNT and YENEEA. Identification of naive CD8+ T cells rested on CD45RO-CCR7+CD27+CD95- status. This receptor was identified in a human donor in good health. Some clones in this sample may be carry-over from other donors' samples. V and J are TRBV11-3 and TRBJ2-1. The specimen sequenced was naive CXCR3- CD8+ T cells from blood. Indicated subset: CD45RO-CCR7+CD27+CD95- naive CD8+ T cells lacking CXCR3 (TNR3-). This chain's CDR3 is CASSPRGYNEPFF. Variable domain in full (rest from reference TRBV11-3 and TRBJ2-1): EAGVVQSPRYKIIEKKQPVAFWCNPISGHNTLYWYLQNLGQGPELLIRYENEEAVDDSQLPKDRFSAERLKGVDSTLKIQPAELGDSAVYLCASSPRGYNEPFFGPGTRLTVL.